Reported below is one TCR beta chain. What was amplified from RNA transcripts were TCR beta CDR3 regions. First-round RT-PCR of the TCR CDR3 relied on the HTBI primer set. TCRdb recomputed calls from the multiplex PCR reads with MiXCR, one row per CDR3 protein. The sample includes more than 550,000 distinct CDR3 sequences, about 17% of them seen just once. This sample is drawn from a study of T cells in Graves' hyperthyroidism and ophthalmopathy. V lost 7 bases to trimming and J lost 7 bases, with 16 bases between them. Germline V gives CDR1 MDHEN, CDR2 SYDVKM. The CDR3 contains 14 residues. The clonotype originates from a woman aged 50 to 60 with Graves' hyperthyroidism that later progressed to Graves' ophthalmopathy. Sequenced material: blood. The chain joins TRBV28 to TRBJ2-2; no clear D. The DNA of the CDR3 is TGTGCCAGCACCCTGGGAAGGCGCATCGGGGAGCTGTTTTTT. Translation gives CASTLGRRIGELFF. Full variable domain (rest looked up from reference TRBV28 and TRBJ2-2): DVKVTQSSRYLVKRTGEKVFLECVQDMDHENMFWYRQDPGLGLRLIYFSYDVKMKEKGDIPEGYSVSREKKERFSLILESASTNQTSMYLCASTLGRRIGELFFGEGSRLTVL.